The 6 T cell receptor beta chains reported below all come from one sample, sequenced in a study of blood T cells in healthy people across ages. Alongside a J-beta primer mix, a sample-barcoded 5' primer served in a second PCR lasting about 6 to 12 cycles. TCRdb called the 5' RACE reads again in MiXCR, with one record for every CDR3 protein. The sample has some 1 million distinct CDR3 sequences; 40% to 50% are singletons. Sample: blood. These receptors came from a woman between 55 and 75 years old in good health.

The chain employs TRBV12-3 or TRBV12-4 and TRBJ2-7, with D perhaps given as TRBD1 or TRBD2 (5 bases each). The CDR3 extends over 13 amino acids. Trimming pared 6 bases from V and 3 bases from J, leaving 12 bases between. In DNA, the CDR3 is TGTGCCAGCAGCGTCCGGGGCCACTACGAGCAGTACTTC. Encoded protein: CASSVRGHYEQYF.

This clonotype appeared a single time. This rearrangement joins TRBV28 to TRBJ2-7; 9 nucleotides agree with TRBD1. The end of the DNA aligns better with TRBJ2-5, so the J call may be wrong. Germline V CDR1 and CDR2: MDHEN, SYDVKM. The CDR3 contains 18 residues. The CDR3 is CASSSSTPGQGTPETQYF. In nucleotides, the CDR3 is TGTGCCAGCAGTTCCTCAACTCCGGGACAGGGTACGCCTGAGACCCAGTACTTC.

This clonotype was seen a few times. The gene calls are TRBV4-1 and TRBJ2-1; 9 positions agree with TRBD2. Trimming removed 1 base from V and 2 bases from J; junction bases left unmatched: 12. Germline lookup yields CDR1 MGHRA and CDR2 YSYEKL. This CDR3 has 19 amino acids. The CDR3 loop is CASSQGRQTSGVPYNEQFF. In DNA, the CDR3 is TGCGCCAGCAGCCAAGGACGGCAGACTAGCGGAGTTCCCTACAATGAGCAGTTCTTC.

The chain links TRBV11-2 to TRBJ2-3; D is possibly TRBD2 (6 bases). The CDR3 loop spans 14 amino acids. V gave up 2 bases and J gave up 5 bases, with 11 bases separating them. Germline V gene lookup returns CDR1 SGHAT and CDR2 FQNNGV. The CDR3 loop reads CASSLFTGLDTQYF. The CDR3 DNA reads TGTGCCAGCAGCTTATTCACGGGACTAGATACGCAGTATTTT.

This clonotype occurred a few times. V gene TRBV11-2 combines with J gene TRBJ1-2; D gene unclear. This CDR3 has 14 residues. V was cut by 4 bases and J by 2 bases, with 11 bases left in between. Per germline, CDR1 SGHAT and CDR2 FQNNGV. DNA of the CDR3: TGTGCCAGCAGCTCTCCCAAGGTCAACTATGGCTACACCTTC. Translation: CASSSPKVNYGYTF.

The chain recombines TRBV7-9 with TRBJ1-2; the match to TRBD1 covers 7 bases. Germline values: CDR1 SEHNR, CDR2 FQNEAQ (reference sequence). The CDR3 runs to 18 residues. V trimming: 3 bases; J trimming: 1 base; junction bases outside the gene matches: 14. CDR3 loop: CASSFSRGRGKLNYGYTF. DNA for the CDR3: TGTGCCAGCAGCTTCTCCCGGGGCAGGGGGAAGCTTAACTATGGCTACACCTTC.